The 24 T cell receptor beta chains presented below share a single source sample, sequenced in a study of molecular identifiers for immune sequencing clone quantification. TCRdb re-derived calls from the PCR reads in MiXCR, one entry per CDR3 protein. The repertoire consists of some 320,000 distinct CDR3 sequences, with 20% to 25% occurring once and the leading ten covering roughly 0.8%. What was sequenced was naive CD8+ T cells from blood, with Jurkat cell RNA spiked in. As for subset: FACS-sorted CD8+CD4-CCR7+CD45RA+ naive T cells. The receptors come from a human donor in good health. Some libraries in this study had Jurkat cell RNA spiked in.

The table lists this clonotype with a few counts. The gene calls are TRBV7-8 and TRBJ2-5, with D possibly matching TRBD1 (6 bases). The CDR3 loop spans 16 amino acids. V lost 5 bases, J lost 9 bases, and 25 bases lay in between. Germline-derived CDR1 and CDR2 are SGHVS and FQNEAQ. The CDR3 nucleotides are TGTGCCAGCAGCCCCCCGAGGGGGATCCCAAACTGGGCCCAGTACTTC. This encodes CASSPPRGIPNWAQYF.

In this sample, this clonotype turned up a few times. A much larger clone is a single base away; this may be a read error. The CDR3 end shows no conserved phenylalanine or tryptophan, and so a read error is likely. The J gene is TRBJ2-1, the V gene TRBV11-2; D gene uncertain. CDR1 SGHAT and CDR2 FQNNGV come from the germline V gene. The CDR3 has 13 amino acids. V gave up 2 bases and J gave up 8 bases, with 10 bases separating them. The DNA of the CDR3 is TGTGCCAGCAGCTTATTAGGGTTGGATGAGCAGTTCCTC. Its protein is CASSLLGLDEQFL.

On this clonotype: This may be a read error, as it is one base from a much larger clone. The rearrangement uses TRBV6-6 and TRBJ2-1, with D possibly matching TRBD2 (6 bases). CDR3 length: 13 residues. Trimming cost V 8 bases and J 9 bases, with 17 bases left between them. CDR1 and CDR2 (germline): MNHNY, SVGAGI (reference sequence). Here the CDR3 DNA reads TGTGCCAGCGGTGAAAATGCGGGGAGTGAGCAGTTCTTC. Translation: CASGENAGSEQFF.

This clonotype was recorded at least ten times. In DNA form, the CDR3 reads TGTGCCAGCAGCCCCCATGGCGCAATTAGCAATCAGCCCCAGCATTTT. Protein sequence: CASSPHGAISNQPQHF. J is TRBJ1-5 and V is TRBV7-6, with no clear D. The V gene lost 5 bases and the J gene lost 0 bases, with 14 bases spanning the gap. Germline V gene lookup returns CDR1 SGHVS and CDR2 FNYEAQ. The CDR3 is 16 residues long.

There are many counts of this clonotype. The chain recombines TRBV7-3 with TRBJ2-5; possible D gene TRBD1, 5 bases. The V gene's germline CDR1 is SGHTA and CDR2 FQGTGA. Deletions cut 2 bases from V and 4 bases from J, with 17 bases between. The CDR3 covers 16 residues. CDR3 bases: TGTGCCAGCAGCTTAGGTGTTCGTGGGGCTGGAGAGACCCAGTACTTC. Translating it yields CASSLGVRGAGETQYF.

The sample holds many counts of this clonotype. V usage is TRBV6-5 and J usage is TRBJ2-7, with D possibly matching TRBD1 (5 bases). Germline V CDR1 and CDR2: MNHEY, SVGAGI. V was shortened by 2 bases and J by 3 bases, with 8 bases between the two germline ends. The CDR3 covers 13 residues. The DNA of the CDR3 is TGTGCCAGCAGTTACGGGGCGGACTACGAGCAGTACTTC. It translates to CASSYGADYEQYF.

A remark on this clonotype: A clone one base away is much larger, so this may be a read error. This rearrangement joins TRBV7-2 to TRBJ2-7; tentatively, D is TRBD1 (6 bases). Germline CDR1 and CDR2: SGHTA and FQGNSA. This CDR3 spans 14 amino acids. As DNA, the CDR3 is TGTGCCAGCAGCTTAGCGGCAGGGGAAAACGAGCAGTGCTTC. Amino acids: CASSLAAGENEQCF.

The chain joins TRBV7-9 to TRBJ2-2, with D tentatively TRBD2 (6 bases). Germline V gene sequence: CDR1 SEHNR, CDR2 FQNEAQ (reference sequence). The CDR3 loop spans 15 amino acids. V was trimmed by 5 bases and J by 4 bases, leaving 14 bases between them. The CDR3 DNA follows: TGTGCCAGCAGCCTGCTCCTACTAGCCACCGGGGAGCTGTTTTTT. It yields the protein CASSLLLLATGELFF.

In regard to this clonotype: With a much larger clone just one base away, this may be a read error. A read error is likely, as this CDR3 ends without the conserved phenylalanine or tryptophan. This chain links TRBV28 with TRBJ1-5; D is unresolved. The V end lost 3 bases, the J end lost 12 bases, and 18 bases lay between the germline ends. The CDR3 length is 14 residues. Germline-derived CDR1 and CDR2 are MDHEN and SYDVKM. The CDR3 reads CASSFRGLTFDQHY. CDR3 nucleotide sequence: TGTGCCAGCAGTTTTCGCGGACTTACCTTTGACCAGCATTAT.

This clonotype showed up many times. The CDR3 DNA follows: TGTGCCAGCAGCTTAACTCGCAGGCAGCCCAATGAAAAACTGTTTTTT. Its protein product is CASSLTRRQPNEKLFF. This sequence joins TRBV7-2 and TRBJ1-4; D remains ambiguous. This CDR3 spans 16 amino acids. V gave up 2 bases and J gave up 5 bases, with 15 bases separating them. Germline values: CDR1 SGHTA, CDR2 FQGNSA. The full variable domain, completed using reference TRBV7-2 and TRBJ1-4, is GAGVSQSPSNKVTEKGKDVELRCDPISGHTALYWYRQSLGQGLEFLIYFQGNSAPDKSGLPSDRFSAERTGGSVSTLTIQRTQQEDSAVYLCASSLTRRQPNEKLFFGSGTQLSVL.

This clonotype showed up many times. The genes are TRBV12-3 or TRBV12-4 and TRBJ1-1; D gene ambiguous. V was cut by 1 base and J by 2 bases, with 8 bases left in between. The CDR3 spans 14 residues. For the CDR3, the DNA is TGTGCCAGCAGTTTAGGGCAGCCCAACACTGAAGCTTTCTTT. It encodes CASSLGQPNTEAFF.

A single count supports this clonotype. This sequence may be a read error, since a much larger clone differs from it by one base. This chain connects TRBV4-2 to TRBJ2-7; D might be TRBD1 (5 bases). The CDR3 has 15 residues. Germline V lookup: CDR1 LGHNA, CDR2 YNFKEQ. The CDR3 nucleotides are TGTGCCAGCAGCCCCCAAAGCACAGGCTCCTACGAGCAGCACTTC. Protein product: CASSPQSTGSYEQHF.

There are many counts of this clonotype. The chain joins TRBV7-2 to TRBJ2-7; 8 nucleotides align to TRBD2. CDR1 and CDR2 (germline): SGHTA, FQGNSA. CDR3 length: 15 residues. With 3 bases clipped from V and 1 base from J, the junction kept 5 bases outside the gene matches. The CDR3 nucleotides are TGTGCCAGCAGCTTCGCGGGGGGCCCATCCTACGAGCAGTACTTC. Translation gives CASSFAGGPSYEQYF.

To note about this clonotype: One end of the junction is discordant with germline, which a read error may explain. The chain links TRBV29-1 to TRBJ2-3, with no clear D. Germline lookup yields CDR1 SQVTM and CDR2 ANQGSEA. The length of the CDR3 is 15 residues. This CDR3 is CGVPLPGSFTDTQYF. CDR3 bases: TGCGGCGTTCCCCTTCCAGGAAGCTTCACAGATACGCAGTATTTT.

Worth noting for this clonotype: A read error may explain this, as a much larger clone is one base away. Since the CDR3 does not end with the conserved phenylalanine or tryptophan, this likely comes from a read error. V gene TRBV13 combines with J gene TRBJ2-7; tentatively, D is TRBD1 or TRBD2 (5 bases each). Trimming cost V 1 base and J 2 bases, with 15 bases left between them. The CDR3 runs 16 residues. Per germline, CDR1 PRHDT and CDR2 FYEKMQ (reference sequence). This CDR3 reads CASSLALGVVAYEQYL. The CDR3 DNA reads TGTGCCAGCAGCTTAGCGTTGGGGGTTGTAGCCTACGAGCAGTACCTC.

In the case of this clonotype: With a much larger clone just one base away, this may be a read error. The V call is TRBV7-2, the J call TRBJ2-1, with 10 bases lining up with TRBD2. CDR1 is SGHTA, CDR2 FQGNSA, per germline. J lost 0 bases, V lost 5 bases, and 4 bases had no gene match. CDR3 length: 16 residues. The CDR3 DNA sequence: TGTGCCAGCAGCCGCCGGACTAGCGGCTCCTACAATGAGCAGTTCTTC. It translates to CASSRRTSGSYNEQFF.

This sequence joins TRBV4-1 and TRBJ2-5, with D possibly being TRBD1 (6 bases). Per germline, CDR1 MGHRA and CDR2 YSYEKL. Trimming cost V 3 bases and J 1 base, with 12 bases left between them. The CDR3 extends over 15 amino acids. The CDR3 loop reads CASSHTPGAQETQYF. CDR3 DNA sequence: TGCGCCAGCAGCCATACCCCAGGGGCCCAAGAGACCCAGTACTTC.

This sequence joins TRBV23-1 and TRBJ2-6; the D gene is possibly TRBD1 (6 bases). TRBV23-1 is flagged as an ORF with uncertain function. The ends were cut back, 3 bases at V and 2 bases at J, with 14 bases in the middle. This CDR3 is 17 amino acids long. CDR3 sequence (DNA): TGCGCCAGCAGTCAGATCTGGGACATTACTGGGGCCAACGTCCTGACTTTC. Protein: CASSQIWDITGANVLTF.

In the case of this clonotype: This may stem from a read error, because a much larger clone lies one nucleotide away. The gene calls are TRBV28 and TRBJ1-5; D is ambiguous. The CDR3 consists of 11 residues. Germline lookup yields CDR1 MDHEN and CDR2 SYDVKM. The CDR3 loop reads CGSSFLQPQHF. In nucleotides, the CDR3 is TGTGGCAGCAGTTTTCTTCAGCCCCAGCATTTT.

This clonotype was counted at least ten times. CDR3 nucleotides: TGTGCCACCAGTGAACCCGGGACTAGCGCAGATACGCAGTATTTT. Translating gives CATSEPGTSADTQYF. The chain is built from TRBV24-1 and TRBJ2-3, with 10 positions matching TRBD2. Germline CDR1 KGHDR, CDR2 SFDVKD. The CDR3 totals 15 residues. V lost 4 bases and J lost 4; bases outside the gene matches: 4.

In this sample, this clonotype turned up a few times. This sequence joins TRBV7-6 and TRBJ2-2, with 7 bases aligning to TRBD2. Per germline, CDR1 SGHVS and CDR2 FNYEAQ. Germline trimming cut 4 bases from V and 5 bases from J; bases unmatched to any gene: 7. The CDR3 runs 15 residues. CDR3 in DNA: TGTGCCAGCAGCTCCAGCGGGGTGGGGACCGGGGAGCTGTTTTTT. It yields the protein CASSSSGVGTGELFF. Variable domain in full (rest from reference TRBV7-6 and TRBJ2-2): GAGVSQSPRYKVTKRGQDVALRCDPISGHVSLYWYRQALGQGPEFLTYFNYEAQQDKSGLPNDRFSAERPEGSISTLTIQRTEQRDSAMYRCASSSSGVGTGELFFGEGSRLTVL.

This clonotype occurred many times. The chain links TRBV29-1 to TRBJ2-2; a possible D gene is TRBD2 (6 bases). Trimming pared 2 bases from V and 8 bases from J, leaving 15 bases between. The CDR3 runs 14 residues. CDR1 is SQVTM, CDR2 ANQGSEA, per germline. The CDR3 spells CSVESGTSLGELFF. CDR3 DNA sequence: TGCAGCGTTGAATCTGGGACTTCTTTAGGGGAGCTGTTTTTT.

As concerns this clonotype: A much larger clone differs from this one at a single base, so this may be a read error. The V and J genes are TRBV7-2 and TRBJ2-7; unclear D gene. The CDR3 has 12 amino acids. In germline, CDR1 is SGHTA, CDR2 FQGNSA. Here the CDR3 reads CACSLTPGEQYF. The CDR3 DNA is TGTGCCTGCAGCTTAACCCCGGGTGAGCAGTACTTC.

This clonotype was recorded many times. V gene TRBV19 combines with J gene TRBJ1-1; 9 nucleotides align to TRBD1. CDR3 length: 14 residues. Germline V CDR1 and CDR2: LNHDA, SQIVND (reference sequence). V gave up 6 bases and J gave up 5 bases; unmatched junction bases: 7. For the CDR3, the DNA is TGTGCCAGTAGCCAACAGGGGGCATGGACTGAAGCTTTCTTT. Translation gives CASSQQGAWTEAFF.